Below are 25 T cell receptor beta chains sequenced from a single sample in a study of CD4+ T cells in melanoma. Sequenced by immunoSEQ multiplex PCR; TCRdb stores in-frame clones only, minus some. Of 110,000 to 150,000 clones in the sample, about 93% were seen once. Receptors were obtained from a human donor with melanoma.

The CDR3 sequence is CASSLTGSNQPQHF. The CDR3 DNA reads as TGTGCCAGCTCACTTACGGGGAGCAATCAGCCCCAGCATTTT. This chain joins TRBV18 and TRBJ1-5; D is unresolved. V was clipped by 4 bases and J by 1 base, with 8 bases between them. The CDR3 is 14 amino acids. Germline lookup yields CDR1 KGHSH and CDR2 LQKENI.

Here the CDR3 reads CASSQSRTSGTNHSPLHF. CDR3 DNA: TGCGCCAGCAGTCAATCGCGAACCTCCGGGACAAATCATTCACCCCTCCACTTT. The chain carries TRBV23-1 and TRBJ1-6; possibly TRBD1 for D (6 bases). TRBV23-1 carries the ORF label, with uncertain function. This CDR3 has 18 residues. Trimming took off 0 bases at V and 8 bases at J, with 20 bases between the two ends.

The gene calls are TRBV6-1 and TRBJ2-1; TRBD2 aligns across 12 bases. V gave up 2 bases and J gave up 9 bases; unmatched junction bases: 11. Germline CDR1 is MNHNS and CDR2 is SASEGT. This CDR3 has 17 residues. The CDR3: CASSEKGTSGPEGEQFF. CDR3 DNA sequence: TGTGCCAGCAGTGAAAAAGGGACTAGCGGGCCAGAAGGTGAGCAGTTCTTC.

The chain links TRBV9 to TRBJ2-3; D is unclear. The CDR3 is 14 residues long. CDR1 and CDR2 (germline): SGDLS, YYNGEE. The V gene lost 2 bases and the J gene lost 1 base, with 8 bases spanning the gap. CDR3 in DNA: TGTGCCAGCAGCGTCTCAACCCGCACAGATACGCAGTATTTT. It yields the protein CASSVSTRTDTQYF.

This rearrangement joins TRBV5-1 to TRBJ2-3; TRBD2 might be the D (5 bases). CDR3 length: 15 residues. Germline-derived CDR1 and CDR2 are SGHRS and YFSETQ. Deletions cut 2 bases from V and 1 base from J, with 11 bases between. The CDR3 DNA is TGCGCCAGCAGCTTATCGGGGTCCGGCACAGATACGCAGTATTTT. Protein product: CASSLSGSGTDTQYF.

This clone was counted between two and nine times. This chain links TRBV11-3 with TRBJ2-1; D unclear. The V gene lost 0 bases and the J gene lost 0 bases, with 6 bases spanning the gap. The CDR3 sequence is 15 residues long. Germline CDR1 and CDR2: SGHNT and YENEEA. CDR3 loop: CASSLERSSYNEQFF. The CDR3 DNA follows: TGTGCCAGCAGCTTAGAGAGGAGCTCCTACAATGAGCAGTTCTTC.

The chain uses TRBV18 and TRBJ2-7, with 10 bases lining up with TRBD1. Per the germline V gene, CDR1 is KGHSH and CDR2 is LQKENI. Trimming at V came to 3 bases and at J to 4 bases, leaving 6 bases not matched to a gene. The CDR3 contains 15 residues. The DNA of the CDR3 is TGTGCCAGCTCACCCCCGGGACAGGGGAATTACGAGCAGTACTTC. Protein: CASSPPGQGNYEQYF. The variable domain in full, completed from reference TRBV18 and TRBJ2-7, reads NAGVMQNPRHLVRRRGQEARLRCSPMKGHSHVYWYRQLPEEGLKFMVYLQKENIIDESGMPKERFSAEFPKEGPSILRIQQVVRGDSAAYFCASSPPGQGNYEQYFGPGTRLTVT.

The chain has TRBV4-1 and TRBJ2-6, with no clear D. The length of the CDR3 is 14 residues. Germline assignment: CDR1 MGHRA and CDR2 YSYEKL. Trimming took 3 bases from V and 2 from J, leaving 5 bases between them. CDR3 amino acids: CASSQVPGANVLTF. In DNA, the CDR3 is TGCGCCAGCAGCCAGGTCCCTGGGGCCAACGTCCTGACTTTC.

The gene calls are TRBV11-2 and TRBJ1-6; maybe TRBD1 (5 bases). The V and J ends lost 2 bases and 7 bases respectively, with 12 bases between them. The CDR3 length is 15 residues. Germline V lookup: CDR1 SGHAT, CDR2 FQNNGV. This CDR3 is CASSLTSGTNSPLHF. DNA of the CDR3: TGTGCCAGCAGCTTAACGAGCGGGACCAATTCACCCCTCCACTTT.

The chain uses TRBV11-2 and TRBJ2-1; no definite D call. Trimming removed 2 bases from V and 5 bases from J, with 13 bases in between. CDR3 length: 15 amino acids. The germline V gene encodes CDR1 SGHAT and CDR2 FQNNGV. DNA for the CDR3: TGTGCCAGCAGCTTAAATATAGGTTATAACAATGAGCAGTTCTTC. This gives the protein CASSLNIGYNNEQFF.

V is TRBV30 and J is TRBJ2-1, with TRBD2 matching 9 bases. The CDR3 is made up of 14 amino acids. The germline CDR1 and CDR2 sequences are GTSNPN and SVGIG (reference sequence). The V segment lost 0 bases and the J segment 8 bases; nucleotides outside the gene matches: 5. CDR3 sequence reads: CAWSVASGADEQFF. DNA of the CDR3: TGTGCCTGGAGTGTCGCTAGCGGGGCCGATGAGCAGTTCTTC.

The V gene is TRBV9, the J gene TRBJ2-7; D may be TRBD2 (5 bases). Germline assignment: CDR1 SGDLS and CDR2 YYNGEE. The CDR3 length is 14 residues. Trimming stripped 3 bases from V and 7 bases from J, with 17 bases between. The CDR3 loop reads CASSARLGSGEQYF. In DNA, the CDR3 is TGTGCCAGCAGCGCCCGGCTTGGGAGTGGTGAGCAGTACTTC.

This chain links TRBV7-3 with TRBJ2-5; the match to TRBD2 covers 8 bases. CDR1 and CDR2 from the germline V gene are SGHTA and FQGTGA. V was clipped by 1 base and J by 1 base; unmatched bases: 5. The CDR3 loop spans 16 amino acids. The CDR3 is CASSLIGRGVQETQYF. CDR3 sequence (DNA): TGTGCCAGCAGCTTAATCGGGCGGGGGGTCCAAGAGACCCAGTACTTC. The full variable domain, its missing parts supplied by reference TRBV7-3 and TRBJ2-5, is GAGVSQTPSNKVTEKGKYVELRCDPISGHTALYWYRQSLGQGPEFLIYFQGTGAADDSGLPNDRFFAVRPEGSVSTLKIQRTERGDSAVYLCASSLIGRGVQETQYFGPGTRLLVL.

The genes are TRBV9 and TRBJ2-1; 8 nucleotides match TRBD1. The CDR3 contains 16 residues. Germline lookup yields CDR1 SGDLS and CDR2 YYNGEE. The V and J ends lost 0 bases and 6 bases, in that order; junction bases with no gene match: 8. In DNA, the CDR3 is TGTGCCAGCAGCGTAGTGGGACAGGTTCAGGTCAATGAGCAGTTCTTC. The encoded protein is CASSVVGQVQVNEQFF.

CDR3 residues: CASSSSGGRLDTEAFF. CDR3 bases: TGTGCCAGCAGTTCCTCAGGGGGGAGGTTGGACACTGAAGCTTTCTTT. The V call is TRBV6-6, the J call TRBJ1-1, with 7 bases matching TRBD1. Germline V gives CDR1 MNHNY, CDR2 SVGAGI (reference sequence). The CDR3 runs to 16 residues. The junction had 11 bases not matched to a gene; V was cut back by 4 bases and J by 3 bases.

This chain links TRBV7-2 with TRBJ1-3, with D uncertain. V was trimmed by 2 bases and J by 11 bases, leaving 19 bases between them. Germline V CDR1 and CDR2: SGHTA, FQGNSA. This CDR3 is 15 amino acids long. The CDR3 spells CASSLYAGEGPAIYF. CDR3 sequence (DNA): TGTGCCAGCAGCTTATACGCGGGAGAAGGTCCCGCCATATATTTT.

The V and J genes are TRBV11-2 and TRBJ1-4; no clear D. The CDR3 extends over 16 amino acids. Germline V lookup: CDR1 SGHAT, CDR2 FQNNGV. Trimming removed 4 bases at V and 8 bases at J, with 20 bases between. The CDR3 is CASSSRLRAMGEKLFF. CDR3 bases: TGTGCCAGCAGCTCACGACTGAGGGCCATGGGGGAAAAACTGTTTTTT.

The chain recombines TRBV2 with TRBJ1-6; D gene uncertain. The CDR3 covers 15 residues. CDR1 is SNHLY and CDR2 is FYNNEI in the germline V gene. V lost 6 bases, J lost 8 bases, and 17 bases lay in between. The CDR3 region is CASSAFRARDSPLHF. In nucleotides, the CDR3 is TGTGCCAGCAGCGCATTCCGGGCCAGAGATTCACCCCTCCACTTT.

V gene TRBV10-3 combines with J gene TRBJ1-6, with 9 bases lining up with TRBD1. The length of the CDR3 is 15 residues. Per germline, CDR1 ENHRY and CDR2 SYGVKD. After removal of 3 bases from V and 9 bases from J, the junction contained 6 bases not matched to a gene. The CDR3 is CAISDTGTGTSPLHF. DNA for the CDR3: TGTGCCATCAGTGATACCGGGACAGGGACTTCACCCCTCCACTTT.

V gene TRBV6-1 combines with J gene TRBJ2-7; 10 bases map to TRBD2. This CDR3 has 16 residues. The germline V gene encodes CDR1 MNHNS and CDR2 SASEGT. With 4 bases clipped from V and 2 bases from J, the junction kept 8 bases outside the gene matches. The CDR3 nucleotides are TGTGCCAGCAGTGTAAGTTATACTAGCGGGACCTACGAGCAGTACTTC. As protein: CASSVSYTSGTYEQYF.

This sequence joins TRBV19 and TRBJ1-1; 7 bases fit TRBD1. The CDR3 is 12 amino acids. V was clipped by 5 bases and J by 5 bases; unmatched bases: 2. Looked up from germline, CDR1 is LNHDA and CDR2 is SQIVND (reference sequence). CDR3 bases: TGTGCCAGTAGTCGCAGGGGGACTGAAGCTTTCTTT. Amino acid sequence: CASSRRGTEAFF.

The chain combines TRBV12-5 with TRBJ2-5; TRBD1 agrees at 7 bases. CDR1 LGHNT and CDR2 FRNRAP come from the germline V gene. The CDR3 totals 14 residues. V shed 5 bases, J shed 5 bases, and the junction held 8 bases outside the gene matches. CDR3 nucleotide sequence: TGTGCTAGTGGTACCGGGACAGCGGAGGAGACCCAGTACTTC. Translation: CASGTGTAEETQYF.

V is TRBV18 and J is TRBJ2-7; D might be TRBD2 (5 bases). V shed 3 bases and J shed 4 bases, with 7 bases lying between them. This CDR3 contains 12 residues. CDR1 is KGHSH, CDR2 LQKENI, per germline. In nucleotides, the CDR3 is TGTGCCAGCTCACCCGAGGGATACGAGCAGTACTTC. Its translation: CASSPEGYEQYF.

V is TRBV2 and J is TRBJ2-1, with a tentative D call TRBD1 (6 bases). The germline gives CDR1 SNHLY, CDR2 FYNNEI. This CDR3 is 14 amino acids long. The CDR3 here is CVAQRGGSYNEQFF. The CDR3 nucleotides read TGTGTCGCTCAACGAGGGGGTTCCTACAATGAGCAGTTCTTC.

The rearrangement links TRBV11-2 to TRBJ2-7, with TRBD2 matching 7 bases. J gave up 2 bases and V 2 bases, and 3 bases lay outside the gene matches. There are 14 residues in the CDR3. From germline, CDR1 is SGHAT and CDR2 FQNNGV. The CDR3 reads CASSLSLAAYEQYF. CDR3 bases: TGTGCCAGCAGCTTAAGCCTAGCGGCCTACGAGCAGTACTTC.